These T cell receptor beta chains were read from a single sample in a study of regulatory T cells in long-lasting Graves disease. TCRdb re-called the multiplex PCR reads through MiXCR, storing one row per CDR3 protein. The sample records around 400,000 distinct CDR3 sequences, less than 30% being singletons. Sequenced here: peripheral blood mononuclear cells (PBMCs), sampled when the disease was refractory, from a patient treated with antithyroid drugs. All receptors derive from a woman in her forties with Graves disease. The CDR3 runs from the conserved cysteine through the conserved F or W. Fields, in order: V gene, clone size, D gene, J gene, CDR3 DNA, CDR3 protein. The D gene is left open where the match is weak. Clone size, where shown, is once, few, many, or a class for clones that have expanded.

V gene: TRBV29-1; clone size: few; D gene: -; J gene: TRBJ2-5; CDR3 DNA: TGCAGCGTGGTAGACAGTGGCGAGACCCAGTACTTC; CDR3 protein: CSVVDSGETQYF
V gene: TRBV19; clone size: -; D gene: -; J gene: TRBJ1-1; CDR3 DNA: TGTGCCAGTAACGGGCAGTTGAACACTGAAGCTTTCTTT; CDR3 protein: CASNGQLNTEAFF
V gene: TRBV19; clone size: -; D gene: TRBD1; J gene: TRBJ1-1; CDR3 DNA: TGTGCCAGTAGCACTCTTCGGGGACAGCGGAACACTGAAGCTTTCTTT; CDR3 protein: CASSTLRGQRNTEAFF
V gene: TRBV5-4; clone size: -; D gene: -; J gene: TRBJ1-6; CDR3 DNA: TGTGCCAGCAGCTTCATCGGACAGTCACCCCTCCACTTT; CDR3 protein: CASSFIGQSPLHF
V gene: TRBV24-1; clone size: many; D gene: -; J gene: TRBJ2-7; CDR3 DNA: TGTGCCACCAGTAGGAACGGACGTATGTACTTC; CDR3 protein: CATSRNGRMYF
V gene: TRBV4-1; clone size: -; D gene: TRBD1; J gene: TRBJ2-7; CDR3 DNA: TGCGCCAGCAGCCAAGGGGACAGCAGCTCCTACGAGCAGTACTTC; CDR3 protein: CASSQGDSSSYEQYF
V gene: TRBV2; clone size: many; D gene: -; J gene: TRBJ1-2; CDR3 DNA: TGTGCCAGCAGTGATAGCGGCTCTAACTATGGCTACACCTTC; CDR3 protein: CASSDSGSNYGYTF
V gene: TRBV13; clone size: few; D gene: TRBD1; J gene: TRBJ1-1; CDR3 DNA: TGTGCCAGCAGTTACGGGACAGCTAAAGCTTTCTTT; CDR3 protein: CASSYGTAKAFF
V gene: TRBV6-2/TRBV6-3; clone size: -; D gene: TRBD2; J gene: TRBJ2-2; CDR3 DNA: TGTGCCAGCAGTTACCAGCGGGGGAACACCGGGGAGCTGTTTTTT; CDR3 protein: CASSYQRGNTGELFF
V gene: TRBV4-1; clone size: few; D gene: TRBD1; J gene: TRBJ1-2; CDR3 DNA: TGCGCCAGCAGCCAAGCGCCTTCTCGGACAGGCCGCTATGGCTACACCTTC; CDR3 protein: CASSQAPSRTGRYGYTF
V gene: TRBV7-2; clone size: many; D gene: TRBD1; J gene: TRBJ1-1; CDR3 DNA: TGTGCCAGCAGCCCATTGACAGGGGGGAACACTGAAGCTTTCTTT; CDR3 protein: CASSPLTGGNTEAFF
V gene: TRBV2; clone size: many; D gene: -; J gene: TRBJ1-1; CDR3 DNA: TGTGCCAGCAGTGGCCAGCCCGATGCCACTGAAGCTTTCTTT; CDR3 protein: CASSGQPDATEAFF
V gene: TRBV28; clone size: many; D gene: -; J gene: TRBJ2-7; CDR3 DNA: TGTGCCAGCAGTTCCCCCGGGCAGGGGCCCCAGGAGGACGAGCAGTACTTC; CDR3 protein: CASSSPGQGPQEDEQYF
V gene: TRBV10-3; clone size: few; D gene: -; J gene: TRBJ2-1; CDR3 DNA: TGTGCCATCAGTGCAGGTAGCAATGAGCAGTTCTTC; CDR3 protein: CAISAGSNEQFF
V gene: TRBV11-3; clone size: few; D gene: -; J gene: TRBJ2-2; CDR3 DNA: TGTGCCAGCAGCTTAGAGTCTCACACACTAAACACCGGGGAGCTGTTTTTT; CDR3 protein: CASSLESHTLNTGELFF
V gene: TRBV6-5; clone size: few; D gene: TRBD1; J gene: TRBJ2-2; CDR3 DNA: TGTGCCAGCAGTTACCGGGGGACAGGGTTCCCCGGGGAGCTGTTTTTT; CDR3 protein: CASSYRGTGFPGELFF
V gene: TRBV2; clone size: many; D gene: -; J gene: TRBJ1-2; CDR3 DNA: TGTGCCAGCAGTGGACGGACCGAATACTATGGCTACACCTTC; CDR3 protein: CASSGRTEYYGYTF
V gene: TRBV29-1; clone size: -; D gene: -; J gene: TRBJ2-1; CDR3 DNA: TGCAGCGTCTTCTTAACCTTGACGCAGTTCTTC; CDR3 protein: CSVFLTLTQFF
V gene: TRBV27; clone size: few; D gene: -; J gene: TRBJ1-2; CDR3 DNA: TGTGCCAGCAGGGGGGCGGCCAGCTATGGCTACACCTTC; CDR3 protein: CASRGAASYGYTF
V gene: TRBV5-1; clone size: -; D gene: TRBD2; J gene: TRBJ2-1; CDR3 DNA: TGCGCCAGCAGCCTTAGGGAGGGGTCTAATGAGCAGTTCTTC; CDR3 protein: CASSLREGSNEQFF
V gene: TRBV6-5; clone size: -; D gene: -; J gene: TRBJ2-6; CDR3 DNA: TGTGCCAGCAGTTCCGCTAACTCTGGGGCCAACGTCCTGACTTTC; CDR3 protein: CASSSANSGANVLTF
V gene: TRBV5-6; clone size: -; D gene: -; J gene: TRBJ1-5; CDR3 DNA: TGTGCCAGCAGCTTATTTCACACGGGCAGTTTGCAGCCCCAGCATTTT; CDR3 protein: CASSLFHTGSLQPQHF
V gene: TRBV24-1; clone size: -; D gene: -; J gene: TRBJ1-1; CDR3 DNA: TGTGCCACCAGTGACCCACAGGAACCCACTGAAGCTTTCTTT; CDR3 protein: CATSDPQEPTEAFF
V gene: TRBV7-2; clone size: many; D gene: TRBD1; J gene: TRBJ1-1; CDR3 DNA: TGTGCCAGCAGCTTCAACCGGGACAGGGGCCTGAACACTGAAGCTTTCTTT; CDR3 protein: CASSFNRDRGLNTEAFF
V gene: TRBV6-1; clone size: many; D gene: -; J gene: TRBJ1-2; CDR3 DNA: TGTGCCAGCAGTAACGACAACTCTGGTGGCTACACCTTC; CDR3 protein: CASSNDNSGGYTF
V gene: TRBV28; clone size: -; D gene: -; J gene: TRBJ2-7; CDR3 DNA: TGTGCCAGCACCACCAACACTAACCCATACGAGCAGTACTTC; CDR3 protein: CASTTNTNPYEQYF
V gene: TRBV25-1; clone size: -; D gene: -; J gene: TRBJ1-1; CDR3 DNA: TGTGCCAGCAGGCACCTTACTGAAGCTTTCTTT; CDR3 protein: CASRHLTEAFF
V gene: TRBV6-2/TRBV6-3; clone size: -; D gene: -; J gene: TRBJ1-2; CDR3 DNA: TGTGCCAGCAGTTACTCGGGGGGGAACTATGGCTACACCTTC; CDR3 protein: CASSYSGGNYGYTF
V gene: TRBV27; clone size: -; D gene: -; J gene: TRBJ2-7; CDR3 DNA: TGTGCCAGCAGTTCCCGAAACCACGAGCAGTACTTC; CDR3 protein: CASSSRNHEQYF
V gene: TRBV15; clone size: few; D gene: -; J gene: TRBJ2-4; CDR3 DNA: TGTGCCACCAGCAGAGATCGAGGATTAGCCAAAAACATTCAGTACTTC; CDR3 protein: CATSRDRGLAKNIQYF
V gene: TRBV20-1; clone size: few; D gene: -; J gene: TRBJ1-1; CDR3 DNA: TGCAGTGCTAGGGCGGCGGCGTACGATATAGCTTTCTTT; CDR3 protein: CSARAAAYDIAFF
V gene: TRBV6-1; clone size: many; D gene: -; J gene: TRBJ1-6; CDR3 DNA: TGTGCCAGCAGTCCAGTCTCCTATAATTCACCCCTCCACTTT; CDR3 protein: CASSPVSYNSPLHF
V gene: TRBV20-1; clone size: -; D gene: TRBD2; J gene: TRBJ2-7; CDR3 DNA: TGCAGTGCTAGAGATACGGGACTAGCGGGAGTAAAGGCCTACGAGCAGTACTTC; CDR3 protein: CSARDTGLAGVKAYEQYF
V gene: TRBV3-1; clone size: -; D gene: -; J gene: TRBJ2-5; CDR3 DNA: TGTGCCAGCAGCCAAGGTCCGGGGGAGACCCAGTACTTC; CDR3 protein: CASSQGPGETQYF
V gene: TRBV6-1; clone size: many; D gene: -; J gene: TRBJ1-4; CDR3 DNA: TGTGCCAGCAGTCTTGGGGATGAAAAACTGTTTTTT; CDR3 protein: CASSLGDEKLFF
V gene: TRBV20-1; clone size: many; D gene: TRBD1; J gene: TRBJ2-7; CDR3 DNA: TGCAGTGCCGGGACAGGGAAGCGCTACGAGCAGTACTTC; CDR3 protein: CSAGTGKRYEQYF
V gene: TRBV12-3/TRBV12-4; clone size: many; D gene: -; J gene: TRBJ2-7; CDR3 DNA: TGTGCCAGCAGCGCCCGGGGGACTCATAACGAGCAGTACTTC; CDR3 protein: CASSARGTHNEQYF
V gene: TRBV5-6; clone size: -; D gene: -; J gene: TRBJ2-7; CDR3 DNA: TGTGCCAGCAGCTTGAATCTCTACGAGCAGTACTTC; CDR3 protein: CASSLNLYEQYF
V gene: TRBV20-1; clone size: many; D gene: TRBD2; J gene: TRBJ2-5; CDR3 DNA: TGCAGTGCTAGAGTGGTTCCGGGAGGGCCTCAAGAGACCCAGTACTTC; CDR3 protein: CSARVVPGGPQETQYF
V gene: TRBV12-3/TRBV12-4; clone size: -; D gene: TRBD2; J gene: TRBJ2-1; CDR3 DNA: TGTGCCAGCAGTTTAGCGGGAGGGCCCGATGAGCAGTTCTTC; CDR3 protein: CASSLAGGPDEQFF
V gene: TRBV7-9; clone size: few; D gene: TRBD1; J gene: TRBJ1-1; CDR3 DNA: TGTGCCAGCAGCAGAGGGACAGTCTTCACGGTGAACACTGAAGCTTTCTTT; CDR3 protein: CASSRGTVFTVNTEAFF
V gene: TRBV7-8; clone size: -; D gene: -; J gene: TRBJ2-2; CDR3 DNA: TGTGCCAGCAGCTTAGCCGGTGCTCCCGGGGAGCTGTTTTTT; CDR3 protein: CASSLAGAPGELFF
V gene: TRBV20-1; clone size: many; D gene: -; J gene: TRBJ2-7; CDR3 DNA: TGCAGTGCCCCGGGAACAATGAGGTACGAGCAGTACTTC; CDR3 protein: CSAPGTMRYEQYF
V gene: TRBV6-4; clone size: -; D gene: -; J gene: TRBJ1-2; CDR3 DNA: TGTGCCAGCACCACTACGGTTGCCGGGTCCCCCTTTGGGCCCCACTATGGCTACACCTTC; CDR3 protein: CASTTTVAGSPFGPHYGYTF
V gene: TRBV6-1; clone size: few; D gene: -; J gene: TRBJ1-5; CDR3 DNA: TGTGCCAGCAGCGACCTTTATAGCAATCAGCCCCAGCATTTT; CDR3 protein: CASSDLYSNQPQHF
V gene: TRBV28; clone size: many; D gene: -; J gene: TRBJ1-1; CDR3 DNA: TGTGCCAGCAGTTTCAACTGGGGGGACCCGAACACTGAAGCTTTCTTT; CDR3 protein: CASSFNWGDPNTEAFF
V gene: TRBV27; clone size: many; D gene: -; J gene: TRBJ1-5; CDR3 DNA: TGTGCCAGCAGTTCGTCAGGGAATTTTCATCAGCCCCAGCATTTT; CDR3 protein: CASSSSGNFHQPQHF
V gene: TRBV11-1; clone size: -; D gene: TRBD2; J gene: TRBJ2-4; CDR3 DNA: TGTGCCAGCAACGCCGGGACTAGCGGAAATGTAGCCAAAAACATTCAGTACTTC; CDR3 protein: CASNAGTSGNVAKNIQYF
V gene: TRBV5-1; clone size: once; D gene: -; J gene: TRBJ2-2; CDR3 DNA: TGCGCCAGCAGCCTCCCCGTGGCCTGGACAAGAAACACCGGGGAGCTGTTTTTT; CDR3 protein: CASSLPVAWTRNTGELFF
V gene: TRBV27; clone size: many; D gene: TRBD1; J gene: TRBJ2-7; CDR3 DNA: TGTGCCAGCAGCTTACAGGGGTACTCGGGGGAGCAGTACTTC; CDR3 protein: CASSLQGYSGEQYF
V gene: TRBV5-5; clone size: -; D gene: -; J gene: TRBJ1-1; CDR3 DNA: TGTGCCAGCAGCCAGTGGGGGCTGCAATACTCGAACACTGAAGCTTTCTTT; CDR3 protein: CASSQWGLQYSNTEAFF
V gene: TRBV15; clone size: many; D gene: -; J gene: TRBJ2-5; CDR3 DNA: TGTGCCACCAGCAGAGGAGGATATCAAGAGACCCAGTACTTC; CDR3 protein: CATSRGGYQETQYF
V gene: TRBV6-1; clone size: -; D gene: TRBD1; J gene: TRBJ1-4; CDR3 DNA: TGTGCCAGCAGCCGACCGGGACAGGGAAGAACTAATGAAAAACTGTTTTTT; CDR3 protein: CASSRPGQGRTNEKLFF
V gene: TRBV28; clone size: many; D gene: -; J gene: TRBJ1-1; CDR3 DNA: TGTGCCAGCAGTTCTGAGAACACTGAAGCTTTCTTT; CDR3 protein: CASSSENTEAFF
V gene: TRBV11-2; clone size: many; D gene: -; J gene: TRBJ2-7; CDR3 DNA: TGTGCCAGCAGCGTAAGGGCAACTTCCAACGAGCAGTACTTC; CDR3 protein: CASSVRATSNEQYF
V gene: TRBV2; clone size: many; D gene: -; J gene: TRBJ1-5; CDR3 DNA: TGTGCCAGCGCGAACAGCGCGGGCGTCCAGCCCCAGCATTTT; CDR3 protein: CASANSAGVQPQHF
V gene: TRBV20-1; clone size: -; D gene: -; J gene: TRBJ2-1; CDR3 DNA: TGCAGTGCCGGGGACTCCGCTGGAAGCTCCTACAATGAGCAGTTCTTC; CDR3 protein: CSAGDSAGSSYNEQFF